This TCR beta chain appears in the sequencing data of a study of OX40 agonist ivuxolimab in advanced cancers. TCRdb's copy holds only in-frame clones and misses some; the assay was immunoSEQ multiplex PCR. This table holds roughly 100,000 clones, approximately 94% found once. This CDR3 contains 16 residues. V was trimmed by 0 bases and J by 3 bases, leaving 13 bases between them. Germline CDR1 reads SGDLS; CDR2 reads YYNGEE. This clonotype was obtained from an adult with an advanced solid tumor such as melanoma, head and neck, liver or kidney cancer. The rearrangement uses TRBV9 and TRBJ2-1, with D perhaps given as TRBD1 or TRBD2 (7 bases each). This material consisted of CD4+ or CD8+ T cells sorted from blood, taken in a trial of the OX40 agonist ivuxolimab. The CDR3 region is CASSVAGGAVYNEQFF. The CDR3 nucleotides are TGTGCCAGCAGCGTAGCAGGGGGGGCCGTCTACAATGAGCAGTTCTTC.